This TCR beta chain was documented in a study of beta chain features in type 1 diabetes. Study-wide background: No patient-donor differences in age, gender, total cells or subset yield.

Study outcomes and limitations: More deletions and fewer insertions at VDJ junctions were found in patients with type 1 diabetes. High TCR expression in some cells could lead to their over-representation in cDNA sequencing. Shortening of TCRB CDR3s, moderate but significant, appeared in all four CD4+ subsets of Type 1 diabetes patients.

The CDR3 contains 13 residues. Trimming left V 5 bases short and J 0 bases short, with 8 bases between. The germline gives CDR1 SGHTA, CDR2 FQGNSA. On this clone itself: Its specificity is not known.

The authors reverse transcribed all of the isolated RNA, so sequencing captured expressed TCRB transcripts. The method was immunoSEQ multiplex PCR; TCRdb's version includes in-frame clones alone and lacks a portion of them. The sample consists of 310,000 or so clones, around 9.7% of them appearing once. Purities over 95% were achieved in all sorted populations. Material: central memory CD4+ T cells from blood. This sequence was found in a man younger than 40 with type 1 diabetes. The gene calls are TRBV7-2 and TRBJ2-7; no clear D. The DNA of the CDR3 is TGTGCCAGCAGCCAAATGGGCTCCTACGAGCAGTACTTC. It translates to CASSQMGSYEQYF.